The clone carrying this T cell receptor beta chain was detected only a few times. Its antigen is unknown. The CDR3 covers 13 residues. Germline CDR1 reads SGHAT; CDR2 reads FQNNGV. V was cut by 1 base and J by 7 bases, with 5 bases left in between. Sequencing of cultured CD4+ T cell DNA used the Oncomine TCR Beta short-read assay. A single record per CDR3 protein comes from TCRdb applying MiXCR to the PCR reads. The sample has some 7,000 distinct CDR3 sequences, less than 40% seen once. These data come from a study of vaccination and CD4 T cells after COVID-19. Whole-study context: Four females and six males made up the convalescents, with two Hispanic. Overlapping SARS-CoV-2, HCoV-NL63, HCoV-OC43 and HCoV-229E spike peptides stimulated the cells.

The treatment: approximately nine-day PBMC culture with coronavirus spike peptide pools or control peptides (ViraFEST assay). According to the study, CD4+ T cells from the unexposed donor were gathered ahead of the COVID-19 pandemic (2011-2018). The sequence was collected from a human donor in good health. Sequencing was carried out using CD4+ T cells from blood, cultured in vitro. This rearrangement joins TRBV11-2 to TRBJ1-6; D is uncertain. CDR3 sequence reads: CASSLALNSPLHF. DNA of the CDR3: TGTGCCAGCAGCTTAGCTTTAAATTCACCCCTCCACTTT.